The TCR beta chain described here comes from a study of cytomegalovirus exposure and HLA in healthy donors. PCR amplification relied on 60 Vbeta primers (plus 13 Jbeta primers). Study processing details: In a later analysis, of 79 million or so unique beta chains, roughly 10 million appeared in at least two donors. The assay was immunoSEQ multiplex PCR, and TCRdb's table has in-frame clones only and misses some. V and J calls and clone size come straight from that table; D and trimming were deduced from the DNA. Of under 200,000 clones listed, about an eighth are singletons. The germline V gene encodes CDR1 SEHNR and CDR2 FQNEAQ (reference sequence). Trimming at V came to 6 bases and at J to 4 bases, leaving 6 bases not matched to a gene. CDR3 length: 14 residues. This clone was recorded a few times. Its antigen remains unidentified. Study-wide results and caveats: The likely explanation for a cluster of highly shared sequence variants was sequencing artifact. In vitro, three CMV-associated chains proved specific for CMV antigens. There were 150 or so TCR beta chains listed as cytomegalovirus-associated.

The chain combines TRBV7-9 with TRBJ1-2; TRBD1 agrees at 9 bases. The origin of this receptor is a man aged 45 to 65 in good health and CMV-seropositive. The specimen sequenced was PBMCs. CDR3 amino acids: CASSSGTGTYGYTF. The DNA of the CDR3 is TGTGCCAGCAGTTCCGGGACAGGGACCTATGGCTACACCTTC.